The following is a T cell receptor beta chain sequence with its context. The source of the sample is a study of control samples from healthy donors and cancer patients. Generated by immunoSEQ multiplex PCR, the TCRdb table keeps only in-frame clones and is missing some. The sample yields 45,000 to 60,000 clones, just over 90% seen once. This CDR3 is 16 amino acids long. The V gene's germline CDR1 is MGHRA and CDR2 YSYEKL. The J segment lost 7 bases and the V segment lost 0 bases, leaving 6 bases of the junction unmatched. The sample taken for sequencing was PBMCs. This receptor was taken from a man aged 25-45 years with colorectal cancer. The chain links TRBV4-1 to TRBJ1-6, with TRBD1 identical over 7 bases. The CDR3 nucleotides are TGCGCCAGCAGCCAAGACGCGGCAGGGGGAAATTCACCCCTCCACTTT. Amino acid sequence: CASSQDAAGGNSPLHF.